The 2 T cell receptor beta chains in this list originate from one sample, sequenced in a study of identical twins (dated by TCRdb to between 2015 and 2016). Preparation of the library involved 5' RACE. Sequencing relied on an Illumina HiSeq 2000. TCRdb's own reprocessing of the public reads used fastp at Q25 and MiXCR and kept productive beta chains. Here each entry gathers all rows of one CDR3 protein and keeps the most common genes and DNA. The sample records 650,000 to 750,000 distinct CDR3 sequences, 21% of which are singletons. The leading ten clones occupy around 4.5% of the sample. These sequences were also reported in another study, on T cells expressing NK-cell markers.

The sample was PBMCs. Source of these receptors: a woman younger than 30 in good health.

The genes are TRBV20-1 and TRBJ2-1; 9 bases map to TRBD2. The CDR3 spans 14 residues. The germline V gene has CDR1 DFQATT and CDR2 SNEGSKA (reference sequence). Unmatched junction bases numbered 9, after V lost 6 bases and J lost 6 bases. The CDR3 DNA reads as TGCAGTGCCGGGGCGGGGGGGCCGGTCAATGAGCAGTTCTTC. Protein: CSAGAGGPVNEQFF.

This clonotype was detected only a few times. The genes are TRBV6-6 and TRBJ2-1; no clear D. V lost 5 bases to trimming and J lost 3 bases, with 8 bases between them. Per germline, CDR1 MNHNY and CDR2 SVGAGI (reference sequence). The length of the CDR3 is 13 residues. CDR3 nucleotides: TGTGCCAGCAGTCCCTCCGTCTACAATGAGCAGTTCTTC. Its translation is CASSPSVYNEQFF.